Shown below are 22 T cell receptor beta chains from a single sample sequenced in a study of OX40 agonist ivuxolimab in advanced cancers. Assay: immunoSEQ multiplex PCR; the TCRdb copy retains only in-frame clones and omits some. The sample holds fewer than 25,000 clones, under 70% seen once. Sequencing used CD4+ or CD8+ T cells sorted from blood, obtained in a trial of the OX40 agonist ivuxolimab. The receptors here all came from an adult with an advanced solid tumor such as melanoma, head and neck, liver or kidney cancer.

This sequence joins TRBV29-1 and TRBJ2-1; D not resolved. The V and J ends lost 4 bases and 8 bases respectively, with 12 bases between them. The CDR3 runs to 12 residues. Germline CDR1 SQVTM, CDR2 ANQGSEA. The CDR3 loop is CSVAIRDHEQFF. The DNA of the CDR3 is TGCAGCGTTGCGATTAGGGATCATGAGCAGTTCTTC.

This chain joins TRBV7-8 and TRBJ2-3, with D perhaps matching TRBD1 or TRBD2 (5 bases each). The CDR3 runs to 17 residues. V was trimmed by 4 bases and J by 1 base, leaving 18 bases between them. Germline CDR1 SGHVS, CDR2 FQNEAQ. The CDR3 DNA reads TGTGCCAGCAGCTACCTCCCAAGAGGGGTGCGCACAGATACGCAGTATTTT. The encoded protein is CASSYLPRGVRTDTQYF.

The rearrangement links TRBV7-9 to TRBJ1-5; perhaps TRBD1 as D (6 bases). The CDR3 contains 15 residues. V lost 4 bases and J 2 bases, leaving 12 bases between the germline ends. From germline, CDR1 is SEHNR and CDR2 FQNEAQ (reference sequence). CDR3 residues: CASSSTGPGNQPQHF. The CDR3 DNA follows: TGTGCCAGCAGCTCGACAGGTCCGGGCAATCAGCCCCAGCATTTT.

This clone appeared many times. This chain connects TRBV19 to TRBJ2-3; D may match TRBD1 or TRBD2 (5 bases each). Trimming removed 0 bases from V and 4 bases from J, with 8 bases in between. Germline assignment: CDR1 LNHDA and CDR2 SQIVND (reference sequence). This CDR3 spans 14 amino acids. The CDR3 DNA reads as TGTGCCAGTAGTATAGAGGGGGTCGCAGATACGCAGTATTTT. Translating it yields CASSIEGVADTQYF.

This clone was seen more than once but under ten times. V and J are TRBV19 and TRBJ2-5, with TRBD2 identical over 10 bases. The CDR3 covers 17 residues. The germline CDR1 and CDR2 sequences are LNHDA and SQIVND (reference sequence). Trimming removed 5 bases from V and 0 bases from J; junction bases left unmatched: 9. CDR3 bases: TGTGCCAGTAGTCCCCGGACTAGCGGTTGGTACCAAGAGACCCAGTACTTC. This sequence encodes CASSPRTSGWYQETQYF.

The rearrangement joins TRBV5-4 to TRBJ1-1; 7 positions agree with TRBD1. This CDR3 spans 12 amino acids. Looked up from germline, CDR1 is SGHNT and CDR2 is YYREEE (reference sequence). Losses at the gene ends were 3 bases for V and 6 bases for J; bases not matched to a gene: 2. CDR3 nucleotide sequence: TGTGCCAGCAGCTCCGGGACAGCTGAAGCTTTCTTT. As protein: CASSSGTAEAFF.

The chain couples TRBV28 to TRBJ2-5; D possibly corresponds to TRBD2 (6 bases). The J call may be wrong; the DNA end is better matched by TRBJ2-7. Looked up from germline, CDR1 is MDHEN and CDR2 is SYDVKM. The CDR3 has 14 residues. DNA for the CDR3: TGTGCCAGCAGTTTAGCGGGGAGCTCCTACGAGCAGTACTTC. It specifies CASSLAGSSYEQYF.

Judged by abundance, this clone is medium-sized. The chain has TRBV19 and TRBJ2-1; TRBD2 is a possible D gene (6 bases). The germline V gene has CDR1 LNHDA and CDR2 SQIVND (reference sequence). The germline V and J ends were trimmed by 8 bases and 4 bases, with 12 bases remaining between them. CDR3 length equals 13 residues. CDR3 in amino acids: CASGLTLYNEQFF. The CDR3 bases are TGTGCCAGTGGACTAACACTGTACAATGAGCAGTTCTTC.

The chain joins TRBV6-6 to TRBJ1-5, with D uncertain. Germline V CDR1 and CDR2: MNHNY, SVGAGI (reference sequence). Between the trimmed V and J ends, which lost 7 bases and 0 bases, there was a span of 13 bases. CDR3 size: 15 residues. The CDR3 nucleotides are TGTGCCAGCACACCTACCGGGAATAGCAATCAGCCCCAGCATTTT. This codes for CASTPTGNSNQPQHF.

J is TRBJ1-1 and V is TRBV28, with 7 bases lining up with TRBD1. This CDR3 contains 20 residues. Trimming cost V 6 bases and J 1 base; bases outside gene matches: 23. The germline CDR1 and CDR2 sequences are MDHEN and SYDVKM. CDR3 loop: CASSFFDGNGAGQANTEAFF. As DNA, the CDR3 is TGTGCCAGCAGCTTCTTTGACGGAAACGGGGCTGGACAGGCGAACACTGAAGCTTTCTTT.

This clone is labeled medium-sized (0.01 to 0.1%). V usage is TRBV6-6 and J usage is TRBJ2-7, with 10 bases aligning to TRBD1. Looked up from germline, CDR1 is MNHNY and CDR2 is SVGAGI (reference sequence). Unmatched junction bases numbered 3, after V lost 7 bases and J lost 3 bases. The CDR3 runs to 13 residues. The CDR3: CASTRTGGYEQYF. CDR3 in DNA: TGTGCCAGCACCCGGACAGGGGGCTACGAGCAGTACTTC.

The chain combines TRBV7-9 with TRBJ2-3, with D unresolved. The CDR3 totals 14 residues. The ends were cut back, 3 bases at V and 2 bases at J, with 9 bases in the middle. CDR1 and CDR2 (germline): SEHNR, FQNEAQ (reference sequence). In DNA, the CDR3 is TGTGCCAGCAGCTTTAGTACTTCCACAGATACGCAGTATTTT. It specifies CASSFSTSTDTQYF.

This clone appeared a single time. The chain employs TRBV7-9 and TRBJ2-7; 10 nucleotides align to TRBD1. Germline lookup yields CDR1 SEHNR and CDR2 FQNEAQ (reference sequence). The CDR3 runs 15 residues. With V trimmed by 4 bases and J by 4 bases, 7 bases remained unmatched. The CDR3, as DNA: TGTGCCAGCAGCTCCCGGGACAGGGGATTGTACGAGCAGTACTTC. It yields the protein CASSSRDRGLYEQYF.

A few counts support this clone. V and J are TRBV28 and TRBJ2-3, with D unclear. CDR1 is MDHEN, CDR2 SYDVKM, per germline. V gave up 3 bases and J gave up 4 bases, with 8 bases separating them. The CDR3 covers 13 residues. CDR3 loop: CASSFLSADTQYF. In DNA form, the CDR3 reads TGTGCCAGCAGTTTTCTTTCGGCAGATACGCAGTATTTT.

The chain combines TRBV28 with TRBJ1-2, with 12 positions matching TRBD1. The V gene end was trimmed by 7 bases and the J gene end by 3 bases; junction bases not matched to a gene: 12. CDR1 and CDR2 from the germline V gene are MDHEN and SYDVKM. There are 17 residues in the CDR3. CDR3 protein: CASISTGTGGVHYGYTF. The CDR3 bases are TGTGCCAGCATATCGACCGGGACAGGGGGCGTGCACTATGGCTACACCTTC.

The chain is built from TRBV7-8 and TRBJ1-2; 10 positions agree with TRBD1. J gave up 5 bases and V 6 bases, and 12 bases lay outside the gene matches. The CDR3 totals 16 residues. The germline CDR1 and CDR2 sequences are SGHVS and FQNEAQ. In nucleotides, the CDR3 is TGTGCCAGCAGTCCGACAGGGGGCGCGTCTGGATATGGCTACACCTTC. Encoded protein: CASSPTGGASGYGYTF.

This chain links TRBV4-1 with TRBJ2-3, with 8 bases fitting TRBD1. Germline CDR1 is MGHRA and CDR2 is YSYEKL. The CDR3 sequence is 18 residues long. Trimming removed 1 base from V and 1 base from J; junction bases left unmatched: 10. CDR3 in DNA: TGCGCCAGCAGCCAAGTCCCGACAGGGGTGGTGGGCACAGATACGCAGTATTTT. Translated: CASSQVPTGVVGTDTQYF.

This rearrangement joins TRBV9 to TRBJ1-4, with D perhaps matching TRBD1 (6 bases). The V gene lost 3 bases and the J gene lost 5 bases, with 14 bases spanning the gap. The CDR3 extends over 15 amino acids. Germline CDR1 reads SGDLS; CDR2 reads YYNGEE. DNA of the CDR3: TGTGCCAGCAGCGCCGGAGGGGGTCCAAATGAAAAACTGTTTTTT. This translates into CASSAGGGPNEKLFF.

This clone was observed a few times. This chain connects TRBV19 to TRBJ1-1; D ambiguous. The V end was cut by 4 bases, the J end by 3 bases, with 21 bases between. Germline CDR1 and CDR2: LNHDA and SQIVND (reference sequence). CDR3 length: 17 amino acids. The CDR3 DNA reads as TGTGCCAGTAGTAGTTACAAAAGAAAAGGTCAGGACACTGAAGCTTTCTTT. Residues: CASSSYKRKGQDTEAFF.

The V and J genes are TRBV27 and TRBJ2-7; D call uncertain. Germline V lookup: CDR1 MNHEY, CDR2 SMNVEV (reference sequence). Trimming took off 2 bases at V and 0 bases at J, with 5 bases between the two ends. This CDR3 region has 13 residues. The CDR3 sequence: CASSLESSYEQYF. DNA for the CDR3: TGTGCCAGCAGTTTAGAGAGCTCCTACGAGCAGTACTTC.

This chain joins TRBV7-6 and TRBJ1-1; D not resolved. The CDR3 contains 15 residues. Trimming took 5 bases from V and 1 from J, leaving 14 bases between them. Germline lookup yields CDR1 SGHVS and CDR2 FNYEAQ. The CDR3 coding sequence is TGTGCCAGCAGCGTCGCGGTCGGGTCGAACACTGAAGCTTTCTTT. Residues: CASSVAVGSNTEAFF.

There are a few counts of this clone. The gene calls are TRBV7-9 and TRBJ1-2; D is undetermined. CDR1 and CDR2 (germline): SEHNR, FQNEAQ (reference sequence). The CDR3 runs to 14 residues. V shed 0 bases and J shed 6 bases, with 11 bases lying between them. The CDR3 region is CASSLAPGRNGYTF. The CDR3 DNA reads TGTGCCAGCAGCTTAGCCCCAGGACGTAATGGCTACACCTTC. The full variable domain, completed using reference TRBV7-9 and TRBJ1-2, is DTGVSQNPRHKITKRGQNVTFRCDPISEHNRLYWYRQTLGQGPEFLTYFQNEAQLEKSRLLSDRFSAERPKGSFSTLEIQRTEQGDSAMYLCASSLAPGRNGYTFGSGTRLTVV.